The present entry profiles one T cell receptor (beta chain) with its context. The sample belongs to a study of blood T cell repertoires in COVID-19. About the study: Donors in the United States, Italy and Spain gave samples during acute or convalescent COVID-19.

Membership in each cohort depended on participant-reported clinical history. Cohort 3 recovery required two negative PCRs, clearance, or symptom resolution. CDR3 size: 14 residues. Germline V gene data show CDR1 as WNHNN and CDR2 as SYGVQD (reference sequence). J lost 0 bases, V lost 10 bases, and 6 bases had no gene match. Sequenced by immunoSEQ multiplex PCR; TCRdb stores in-frame clones only, minus some. Here the sample spans fewer than 250,000 clones, 84% being singletons. The sequence came from a man in his 60s who had recovered from COVID-19. Sequencing was done on a sample of PBMCs or T cells enriched from blood (not recorded which). This chain links TRBV10-1 with TRBJ2-1; 7 nucleotides agree with TRBD1. The CDR3 nucleotides are TGCGCCACCGGGACAGCCGGCTCCTACAATGAGCAGTTCTTC. It translates to CATGTAGSYNEQFF.